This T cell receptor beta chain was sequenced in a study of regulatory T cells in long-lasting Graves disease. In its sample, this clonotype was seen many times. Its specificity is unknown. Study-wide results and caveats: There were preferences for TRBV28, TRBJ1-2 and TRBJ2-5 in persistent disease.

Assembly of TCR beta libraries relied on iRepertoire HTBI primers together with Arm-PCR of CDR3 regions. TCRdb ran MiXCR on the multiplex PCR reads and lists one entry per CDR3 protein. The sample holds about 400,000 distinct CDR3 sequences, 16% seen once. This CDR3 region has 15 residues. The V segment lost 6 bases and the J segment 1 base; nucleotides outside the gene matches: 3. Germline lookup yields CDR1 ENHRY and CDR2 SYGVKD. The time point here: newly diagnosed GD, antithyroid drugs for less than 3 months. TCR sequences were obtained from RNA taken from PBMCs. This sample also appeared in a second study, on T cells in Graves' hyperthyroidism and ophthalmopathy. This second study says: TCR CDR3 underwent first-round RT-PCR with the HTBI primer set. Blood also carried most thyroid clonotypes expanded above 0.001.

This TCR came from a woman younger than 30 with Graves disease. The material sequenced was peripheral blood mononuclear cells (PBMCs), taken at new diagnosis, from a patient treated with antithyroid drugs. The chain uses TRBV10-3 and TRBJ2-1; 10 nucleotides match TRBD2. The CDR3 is CAIRSSGGSYNEQFF. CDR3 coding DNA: TGTGCCATCAGATCTAGCGGGGGTTCCTACAATGAGCAGTTCTTC.